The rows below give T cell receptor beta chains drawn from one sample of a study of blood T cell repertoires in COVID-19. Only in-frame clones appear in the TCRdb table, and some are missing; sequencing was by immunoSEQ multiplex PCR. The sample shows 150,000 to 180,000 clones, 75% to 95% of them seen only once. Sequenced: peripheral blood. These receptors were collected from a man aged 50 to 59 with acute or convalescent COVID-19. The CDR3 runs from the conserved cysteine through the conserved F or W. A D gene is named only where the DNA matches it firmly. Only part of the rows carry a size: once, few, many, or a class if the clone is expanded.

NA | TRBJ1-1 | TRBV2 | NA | TGTGCCAGCAGGCGGGCGGGGAACACTGAAGCTTTCTTT | CASRRAGNTEAFF
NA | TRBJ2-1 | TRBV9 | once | TGTGCCAGCAGCGTAGGCGCTCACAGCTCCAATGAGCAGTTCTTC | CASSVGAHSSNEQFF
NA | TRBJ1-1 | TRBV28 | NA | TGTGCCAGCAGCGTCAATCAGGATGGCACTGAAGCTTTCTTT | CASSVNQDGTEAFF
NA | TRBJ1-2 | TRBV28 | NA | TGTGCCAGCAGTTTATCGGGGGATGGCTACACCTTC | CASSLSGDGYTF
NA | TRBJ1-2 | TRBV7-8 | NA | TGTGCCAGCAGCTTAACAGGGAAGGGGTATGGCTACACCTTC | CASSLTGKGYGYTF
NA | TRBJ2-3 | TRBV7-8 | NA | TGTGCCAGCAGCTTAGGCTTCGTGGACAGTCGCACAGATACGCAGTATTTT | CASSLGFVDSRTDTQYF
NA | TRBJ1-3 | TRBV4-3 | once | TGCGCCAGCAGCCAAGACAGGGGCTCTGGAAACACCATATATTTT | CASSQDRGSGNTIYF
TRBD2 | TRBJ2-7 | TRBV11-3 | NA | TGTGCCAGCAGCGCCGGGACTAGCTCCTACGAGCAGTACTTC | CASSAGTSSYEQYF
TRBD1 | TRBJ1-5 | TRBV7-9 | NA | TGTGCCAGCAGCTTAGTTGGCGCAGGGGGCGCCGGCAATCAGCCCCAGCATTTT | CASSLVGAGGAGNQPQHF
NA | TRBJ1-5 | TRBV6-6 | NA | TGTGCCAGCAGATCCTTACAGGGTAGCAATCAGCCCCAGCATTTT | CASRSLQGSNQPQHF
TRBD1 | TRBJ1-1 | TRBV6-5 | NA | TGTGCCAGCAGTTACTCGGACAGGGTGGACACTGAAGCTTTCTTT | CASSYSDRVDTEAFF
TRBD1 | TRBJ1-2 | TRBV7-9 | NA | TGTGCCAGCAGCTTAGGGGACAGGGGGTTCTATGGCTACACCTTC | CASSLGDRGFYGYTF
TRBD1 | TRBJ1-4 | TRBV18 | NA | TGTGCCAGCTCAACGGGGACAGGGGATCTTTGG | CASSTGTGDLW
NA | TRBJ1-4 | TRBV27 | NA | TGTGCCAGCAGTGGACTCGGGGATAATGAAAAACTGTTTTTT | CASSGLGDNEKLFF
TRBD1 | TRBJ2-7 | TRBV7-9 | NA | TGTGCCAGCAGCCCTCCTGGGGACAGGGGCTACGAGCAGTACTTC | CASSPPGDRGYEQYF
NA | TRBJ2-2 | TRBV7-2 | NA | TGTGCCAGCAGCTTAGCGCTATTCGGGGAGCTGTTTTTT | CASSLALFGELFF
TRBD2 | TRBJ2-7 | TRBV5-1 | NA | TGCGCCAGCAGCTTGGAAGCGGGAGCATCTTACGAGCAGTACTTC | CASSLEAGASYEQYF
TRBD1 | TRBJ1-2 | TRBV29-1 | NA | TGCAGCGTCCAGGGGGGCGACAGGGATAATGGCTACACCTTC | CSVQGGDRDNGYTF
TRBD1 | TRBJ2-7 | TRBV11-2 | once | TGTGCCAGCAGCTTAGAACGGACAGGGCCCGAGCAGTACTTC | CASSLERTGPEQYF
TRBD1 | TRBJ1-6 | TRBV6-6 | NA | TGTGCCAGCAGATCAGGTCCAGGGGGCTTGTATTCACCCCTCCACTTT | CASRSGPGGLYSPLHF
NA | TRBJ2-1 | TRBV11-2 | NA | TGTGCCAGCAGGTCAGGGTGGCTCTCCTACAATGAGCAGTTCTTC | CASRSGWLSYNEQFF
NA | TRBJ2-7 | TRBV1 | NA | TGCACCAGCAGCCAGGCTACTACGGCCGGAGTCTACGAGCAGTACTTC | CTSSQATTAGVYEQYF
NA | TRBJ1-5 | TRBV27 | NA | TGTGCCAGCAGTTTTAGGGGTTCCAATCAGCCCCAGCATTTT | CASSFRGSNQPQHF
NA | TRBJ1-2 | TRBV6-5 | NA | TGTGCCAGCAGTTACTCAGGGGGGGGCGGATATGGCTACACCTTC | CASSYSGGGGYGYTF
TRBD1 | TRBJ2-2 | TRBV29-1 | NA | TGCAGCGTGTCCTTAAACCGACAGGGAACCTGGACCGGGGAGCTGTTTTTT | CSVSLNRQGTWTGELFF
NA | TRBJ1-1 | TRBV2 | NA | TGTGCCAGCAGTCCCACAGGGAGAGTGGACACTGAAGCTTTCTTT | CASSPTGRVDTEAFF
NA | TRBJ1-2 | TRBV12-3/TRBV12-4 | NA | TGTGCCAGCACCTTTACAGGGTTGGAGGGCTACACCTTC | CASTFTGLEGYTF
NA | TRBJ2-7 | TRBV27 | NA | TGTGCCAGCAGTTTAAGAACAGTCGGCGAGCAGTACTTC | CASSLRTVGEQYF
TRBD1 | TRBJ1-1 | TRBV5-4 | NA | TGTGCCAGCAGCTCGGGACAGGGGACCTTTTCTGACACTGAAGCTTTCTTT | CASSSGQGTFSDTEAFF
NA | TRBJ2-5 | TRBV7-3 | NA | TGTGCCAGCAGCTTAAATCCTTACCAAGAGACCCAGTACTTC | CASSLNPYQETQYF
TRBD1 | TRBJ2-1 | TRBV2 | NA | TGTGCCAGCAGCCGACAGGGTTTTATGGACAATGAGCAGTTCTTC | CASSRQGFMDNEQFF
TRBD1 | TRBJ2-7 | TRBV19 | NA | TGTGCCAGTAGTATAGAGGGACAGGGCGCGGGACGCCGATCCTACGAGCAGTACTTC | CASSIEGQGAGRRSYEQYF
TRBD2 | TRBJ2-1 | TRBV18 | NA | TGTGCCAGCTCACCACCGGACGGACTAGCGGGAGTCGGTGAGCAGTTCTTC | CASSPPDGLAGVGEQFF
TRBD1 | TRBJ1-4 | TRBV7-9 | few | TGTGCCAGCAGCCCAGGACAGGCCTATGAAAAACTGTTTTTT | CASSPGQAYEKLFF
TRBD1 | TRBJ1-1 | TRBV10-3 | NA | TGTGCCATCAGTGTTGGACAGGACAACACTGAAGCTTTCTTT | CAISVGQDNTEAFF
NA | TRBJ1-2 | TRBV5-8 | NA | TGTGCCAGCAGCTTATACAGGGCTGGCTACACCTTC | CASSLYRAGYTF
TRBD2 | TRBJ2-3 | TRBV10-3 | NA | TGTGCCATCAGTGGAGCGGGAGGAAGGGGGACGCAGTATTTT | CAISGAGGRGTQYF
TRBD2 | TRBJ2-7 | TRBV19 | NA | TGTGCCAGTAGTCAGGTAGTGGGAGGGCCCACCTACGAGCAGTACTTC | CASSQVVGGPTYEQYF
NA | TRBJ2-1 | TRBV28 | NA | TGTGCCAGCAGTCCCCCGGGACAAGTCTACAATGAGCAGTTCTTC | CASSPPGQVYNEQFF
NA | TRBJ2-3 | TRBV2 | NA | TGTGCCAGCAGTGTTAGTCCTACGCAGTATTTT | CASSVSPTQYF
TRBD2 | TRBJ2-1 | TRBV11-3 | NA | TGTGCCAGCAGCGTAGCGGGAACGTCCTACAATGAGCAGTTCTTC | CASSVAGTSYNEQFF
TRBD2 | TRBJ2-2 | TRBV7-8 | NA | TGTGCCAGCAGCTCGTTGCTGCTAGCGGGCCTCACGAACACCGGGGAGCTGTTTTTT | CASSSLLLAGLTNTGELFF